This is a list of T cell receptor beta chains from one sample in a study of early T cells in non-severe SARS-CoV-2 infection. Each CDR3 protein gets one entry after TCRdb re-called the 5' RACE reads with MiXCR. The sample has roughly 75,000 distinct CDR3 sequences, approximately 12% seen once. The specimen was whole blood. The receptors stem from an adult who was a healthcare worker with PCR-confirmed SARS-CoV-2 infection or an uninfected control (not recorded which). CDR3s include the opening cysteine and the closing phenylalanine or tryptophan. A D gene is named only where the DNA matches it firmly. Rows may omit the clone size; those that give it use once, few, many or a size class.

.	.	TRBJ1-2	TRBV4-1	15	CASSQGGLPANGYTF	TGCGCCAGCAGCCAAGGGGGCCTCCCGGCTAATGGCTACACCTTC
.	.	TRBJ2-1	TRBV12-3/TRBV12-4	15	CASSLVGGKYNEQFF	TGTGCCAGCAGTTTAGTGGGCGGCAAGTACAATGAGCAGTTCTTC
TRBD1	.	TRBJ2-7	TRBV7-9	14	CASSIGDSRYEQYF	TGTGCCAGCAGCATAGGGGACAGTCGCTACGAGCAGTACTTC
.	few	TRBJ2-5	TRBV5-1	17	CASSRQGGGEGQETQYF	TGCGCCAGCAGCCGGCAAGGGGGGGGCGAGGGACAAGAGACCCAGTACTTC
.	.	TRBJ1-6	TRBV20-1	13	CSALGSGNSPLHF	TGCAGTGCTCTAGGGTCGGGGAATTCACCCCTCCACTTT
.	.	TRBJ2-3	TRBV28	15	CASSRQLGRTDTQYF	TGTGCCAGCAGCCGCCAATTGGGAAGGACAGATACGCAGTATTTT
TRBD1	few	TRBJ1-2	TRBV28	16	CASSLPPGQGFGGYTF	TGTGCCAGCAGTCTGCCTCCGGGACAGGGCTTCGGTGGCTACACCTTC
TRBD2	.	TRBJ2-5	TRBV14	17	CASSQVGGTKAQETQYF	TGTGCCAGCAGCCAAGTTGGGGGGACTAAAGCCCAAGAGACCCAGTACTTC
TRBD2	.	TRBJ2-7	TRBV4-1	16	CASSQGLAGDLYEQYF	TGCGCCAGCAGCCAAGGGCTCGCGGGAGACCTATACGAGCAGTACTTC
TRBD1	many	TRBJ2-3	TRBV7-9	16	CASSPGDRGLADTQYF	TGTGCCAGCAGCCCGGGGGACAGGGGGCTTGCAGATACGCAGTATTTT
.	.	TRBJ2-7	TRBV11-2	15	CASSLTGHAGDEQYF	TGTGCCAGCAGCCTCACCGGGCACGCTGGGGACGAGCAGTACTTC
TRBD1	many	TRBJ1-1	TRBV5-1	15	CASSPESGGRTEAFF	TGCGCCAGCAGCCCCGAGTCAGGGGGCCGAACTGAAGCTTTCTTT
TRBD2	many	TRBJ2-1	TRBV24-1	16	CATSDFSSGKGGEQFF	TGTGCCACCAGTGATTTCTCTAGCGGGAAGGGCGGGGAGCAGTTCTTC
TRBD2	few	TRBJ2-1	TRBV5-4	15	CASSSGTSGNNEQFF	TGTGCCAGCAGTTCAGGGACTAGCGGTAACAATGAGCAGTTCTTC
TRBD2	few	TRBJ2-1	TRBV20-1	14	CSAQAGGRYNEQFF	TGCAGTGCGCAAGCGGGAGGTCGGTACAATGAGCAGTTCTTC
.	.	TRBJ2-3	TRBV18	16	CASSNSLAKPTDTQYF	TGTGCCAGCTCAAACAGTCTAGCAAAACCCACAGATACGCAGTATTTT
.	few	TRBJ2-3	TRBV29-1	12	CSADQGRDTQYF	TGCAGCGCCGACCAGGGGAGGGATACGCAGTATTTT
TRBD2	.	TRBJ2-7	TRBV20-1	14	CSARPTGLAVEQYF	TGCAGTGCTAGACCAACGGGACTAGCGGTCGAGCAGTACTTC
.	many	TRBJ2-5	TRBV28	13	CASSTPTQETQYF	TGTGCCAGCAGCACACCCACCCAAGAGACCCAGTACTTC
.	few	TRBJ2-2	TRBV6-5	16	CASTHLVTSIPGELFF	TGTGCCAGCACCCACCTAGTCACGAGTATACCCGGGGAGCTGTTTTTT
.	.	TRBJ1-2	TRBV4-1	14	CASSGRIANYGYTF	TGCGCCAGCAGCGGGAGAATAGCTAACTATGGCTACACCTTC
.	many	TRBJ1-6	TRBV21-1	16	CASSFSESSYNSPLHF	TGTGCCAGCAGCTTTTCCGAGAGCTCCTATAATTCACCCCTCCACTTT
TRBD1	many	TRBJ2-2	TRBV6-6	15	CASSTGGLNTGELFF	TGTGCCAGCAGTACAGGGGGCCTAAACACCGGGGAGCTGTTTTTT
.	many	TRBJ2-3	TRBV29-1	13	CSGEGRSTDTQYF	TGCAGCGGAGAAGGACGGAGCACAGATACGCAGTATTTT
.	.	TRBJ2-1	TRBV20-1	13	CSAGTGLYNEQFF	TGCAGTGCTGGAACGGGTCTCTACAATGAGCAGTTCTTC
.	many	TRBJ1-2	TRBV28	16	CASSLWTATRDYGYTF	TGTGCCAGCAGTTTATGGACGGCCACACGGGACTATGGCTACACCTTC
.	few	TRBJ1-5	TRBV12-2	17	CASRLSLSRDRNQPQHF	TGTGCAAGTCGCTTAAGTTTATCCCGGGACAGAAATCAGCCCCAGCATTTT
.	few	TRBJ2-5	TRBV7-9	14	CASSLAGAQETQYF	TGTGCCAGCAGCTTAGCGGGGGCTCAAGAGACCCAGTACTTC
TRBD1	.	TRBJ2-5	TRBV4-1	14	CASSRDRGEETQYF	TGCGCCAGCAGCCGGGACAGGGGAGAAGAGACCCAGTACTTC
.	few	TRBJ2-2	TRBV3-1	12	CASSQAFGELFF	TGTGCCAGCAGCCAAGCGTTCGGGGAGCTGTTTTTT